This TCR beta chain was retrieved from a study of cytomegalovirus exposure and HLA in healthy donors. Regarding the study as a whole: Several of the most significant clusters were apparently associated with common viral pathogens in a later analysis.

60 Vbeta and 13 Jbeta primers were used in PCR. Profiling relied on immunoSEQ multiplex PCR, and the TCRdb table lists in-frame clones only, not all of them. Of 130,000 or so clones in the sample, around 80% were seen once. Germline V gene sequence: CDR1 SQVTM, CDR2 ANQGSEA. The germline V and J ends were trimmed by 5 bases and 0 bases, with 19 bases remaining between them. The length of the CDR3 is 17 residues. With respect to this clone: Its matching antigen is unknown.

The clonotype was recovered from a man aged 25-40 years in good health and CMV-seronegative. The V gene is TRBV29-1, the J gene TRBJ1-4; D possibly corresponds to TRBD1 (6 bases). Source material: PBMCs. The CDR3 is CSVKGLQGFTTNEKLFF. CDR3 sequence (DNA): TGCAGCGTTAAAGGGTTACAGGGATTTACAACTAATGAAAAACTGTTTTTT.